The 21 T cell receptor beta chains in this list originate from one sample, sequenced in a study of T cell repertoires in cytomegalovirus infection. Using its own MiXCR run on the reads, TCRdb lists one record per CDR3 protein. Of 700,000 to 950,000 distinct CDR3 sequences listed, about 31% are singletons. These TCRs are of unknown antigen specificity. Sample: cultured CD8+ T cells from PBMCs, taken from culture after CMV antigen stimulation. These receptors came from a human donor in good health (CMV status not recorded). Some clones in this sample may be carry-over from other donors' samples.

CDR3 sequence: CASSALDGPYGYTF. The CDR3 nucleotides read TGCGCCAGCAGCGCTCTCGACGGACCCTATGGCTACACCTTC. This chain uses TRBV5-1 with TRBJ1-2, with D uncertain. Germline lookup yields CDR1 SGHRS and CDR2 YFSETQ. V was clipped by 4 bases and J by 4 bases, with 14 bases between them. The CDR3 has 14 amino acids. Based on the CDR3 plus reference TRBV5-1 and TRBJ1-2, the full variable domain is KAGVTQTPRYLIKTRGQQVTLSCSPISGHRSVSWYQQTPGQGLQFLFEYFSETQRNKGNFPGRFSGRQFSNSRSEMNVSTLELGDSALYLCASSALDGPYGYTFGSGTRLTVV.

This clonotype was observed once. The V call is TRBV13, the J call TRBJ2-1; 9 bases match TRBD2. The length of the CDR3 is 17 residues. Germline trimming cut 3 bases from V and 2 bases from J; bases unmatched to any gene: 8. Germline loops: CDR1 PRHDT, CDR2 FYEKMQ (reference sequence). The CDR3 region has the DNA TGTGCCAGCAGCTTCCGGACTAGCGAGAACCCCTACAATGAGCAGTTCTTC. Its translation: CASSFRTSENPYNEQFF.

Ten or more counts support this clonotype. This rearrangement joins TRBV7-2 to TRBJ1-5; D remains unclear. V shed 3 bases and J shed 8 bases, with 20 bases lying between them. There are 16 residues in the CDR3. Germline V lookup: CDR1 SGHTA, CDR2 FQGNSA. The chain's CDR3 is CASSFGGNGVLEPQHF. DNA for the CDR3: TGTGCCAGCAGCTTTGGAGGGAATGGGGTTTTGGAGCCCCAGCATTTT.

There are a few counts of this clonotype. The V gene is TRBV10-3, the J gene TRBJ2-1, with 9 positions matching TRBD2. The CDR3 totals 16 residues. The V segment lost 10 bases and the J segment 4 bases; nucleotides outside the gene matches: 14. CDR1 is ENHRY, CDR2 SYGVKD, per germline. The DNA of the CDR3 is TGTGCCACCAACTCACCGGGACTAGCCATATACAATGAGCAGTTCTTC. It translates to CATNSPGLAIYNEQFF.

This clonotype turned up a few times. The chain couples TRBV6-5 to TRBJ1-3; a weak D match, TRBD1 (5 bases). The length of the CDR3 is 13 residues. Germline V gives CDR1 MNHEY, CDR2 SVGAGI. Trimming stripped 10 bases from V and 2 bases from J, with 12 bases between. The CDR3 sequence: CATLGAAGNTIYF. Here the CDR3 DNA reads TGTGCCACCCTCGGGGCGGCTGGAAACACCATATATTTT.

The table lists this clonotype with a few counts. The gene calls are TRBV7-9 and TRBJ1-2, with D perhaps matching TRBD1 (6 bases). The CDR3 is 16 residues long. Trimming removed 1 base at V and 2 bases at J, with 14 bases between. CDR1 and CDR2 (germline): SEHNR, FQNEAQ (reference sequence). The CDR3, as DNA: TGTGCCAGCAGCTTAGATTGGACAGAGAAGAACTATGGCTACACCTTC. Its translation: CASSLDWTEKNYGYTF.

This clonotype was seen ten or more times. The chain recombines TRBV7-6 with TRBJ2-1; tentatively, D is TRBD2 (6 bases). This CDR3 has 18 amino acids. Germline V CDR1 and CDR2: SGHVS, FNYEAQ. Trimming left V 10 bases short and J 0 bases short, with 25 bases between. CDR3 sequence: CAIKGPSTSSSSYNEQFF. The CDR3, as DNA: TGTGCCATTAAAGGCCCGAGTACTAGCTCCAGCTCCTACAATGAGCAGTTCTTC.

This clonotype has only a few counts. The chain is built from TRBV5-1 and TRBJ1-6; maybe TRBD1 (5 bases). The CDR3 covers 16 residues. Germline V CDR1 and CDR2: SGHRS, YFSETQ. V dropped 0 bases and J dropped 0 bases, with 7 bases sitting between them. CDR3 coding DNA: TGCGCCAGCAGCTTGGGTGGGGCCTCCTATAATTCACCCCTCCACTTT. Its translation: CASSLGGASYNSPLHF.

Remarks on this clonotype: A much larger clone differs from this one at a single base, so this may be a read error. The chain has TRBV12-3 or TRBV12-4 and TRBJ1-5; D perhaps matches TRBD1 (6 bases). The CDR3 has 12 residues. DNA for the CDR3: TGTGTCAGCAAGGGACAAAATCAGCCCCAGCATTTT. Translated: CVSKGQNQPQHF.

The chain carries TRBV15 and TRBJ1-2; D remains unclear. This CDR3 has 14 amino acids. Germline lookup yields CDR1 LNHNV and CDR2 YYDKDF (reference sequence). Trimming took 0 bases from V and 4 from J, leaving 9 bases between them. Written as DNA, the CDR3 is TGTGCCACCAGCAGAGATCGGGCCGGCTATGGCTACACCTTC. It encodes CATSRDRAGYGYTF. Drawing the rest from reference TRBV15 and TRBJ1-2, the complete variable domain is DAMVIQNPRYQVTQFGKPVTLSCSQTLNHNVMYWYQQKSSQAPKLLFHYYDKDFNNEADTPDNFQSRRPNTSFCFLDIRSPGLGDTAMYLCATSRDRAGYGYTFGSGTRLTVV.

This rearrangement joins TRBV20-1 to TRBJ2-5; TRBD2 might be the D (5 bases). The CDR3 loop spans 16 amino acids. Trimming left V 1 base short and J 5 bases short, with 20 bases between. CDR1 is DFQATT, CDR2 SNEGSKA, per germline (reference sequence). The CDR3 spells CSARGGSETHGETQYF. CDR3 DNA sequence: TGCAGTGCTAGAGGAGGGTCGGAGACTCACGGGGAGACCCAGTACTTC.

There are many counts of this clonotype. V and J are TRBV7-6 and TRBJ1-1, with D perhaps matching TRBD1 (5 bases). Germline CDR1 reads SGHVS; CDR2 reads FNYEAQ. The CDR3 is 12 residues long. The ends were cut back, 8 bases at V and 6 bases at J, with 13 bases in the middle. The CDR3 reads CASGTGFPEAFF. Written as DNA, the CDR3 is TGTGCCAGCGGAACAGGATTTCCTGAAGCTTTCTTT.

CDR3 sequence: CASASGTRIYNEQFF. The DNA of the CDR3 is TGTGCCAGCGCGTCCGGGACCCGAATTTACAATGAGCAGTTCTTC. This chain joins TRBV19 and TRBJ2-1, with D perhaps assigned TRBD1 or TRBD2 (5 bases each). This CDR3 region has 15 residues. Looked up from germline, CDR1 is LNHDA and CDR2 is SQIVND (reference sequence). Trimming shortened V by 9 bases and J by 4 bases, and 19 bases separated the two germline ends.

This clonotype appeared a few times. The V call is TRBV12-3 or TRBV12-4, the J call TRBJ1-2, with D possibly being TRBD1 (6 bases). The length of the CDR3 is 13 residues. Trimming shortened V by 6 bases and J by 6 bases, and 14 bases separated the two germline ends. The CDR3 protein is CASSQGSIDGYTF. The DNA for the CDR3 is TGTGCCAGCAGCCAGGGGAGTATCGATGGCTACACCTTC.

The V gene is TRBV7-9, the J gene TRBJ1-4; D gene ambiguous. The CDR3 spans 14 residues. V was cut by 0 bases and J by 4 bases, with 6 bases left in between. The germline gives CDR1 SEHNR, CDR2 FQNEAQ (reference sequence). CDR3 nucleotide sequence: TGTGCCAGCAGCTTAGCGGACGATAATGAAAAACTGTTTTTT. This translates into CASSLADDNEKLFF.

This chain links TRBV6-2 or TRBV6-3 with TRBJ2-5, with D hard to call. The germline CDR1 and CDR2 sequences are MNHEY and SVGEGT. The CDR3 is 14 residues long. Trimming took off 7 bases at V and 4 bases at J, with 16 bases between the two ends. The chain's CDR3 is CASTEYANPETQYF. As DNA, the CDR3 is TGTGCCAGCACCGAGTACGCAAATCCAGAGACCCAGTACTTC.

CDR3 amino acids: CASSLEGNLFTDTQYF. CDR3 in DNA: TGCGCCAGCAGCTTGGAAGGGAATCTCTTCACAGATACGCAGTATTTT. The chain combines TRBV5-1 with TRBJ2-3; D remains unclear. Germline V gives CDR1 SGHRS, CDR2 YFSETQ. The CDR3 is 16 amino acids. V was trimmed by 0 bases and J by 2 bases, leaving 13 bases between them.

The chain joins TRBV6-6 to TRBJ1-1; D remains ambiguous. With 2 bases removed from V and 3 bases from J, the gap between germline ends came to 10 bases. Germline values: CDR1 MNHNY, CDR2 SVGAGI (reference sequence). The CDR3 length is 14 residues. The CDR3 region is CASSYGSSYTEAFF. The CDR3 nucleotides read TGTGCCAGCAGTTACGGGTCCTCCTACACTGAAGCTTTCTTT.

This chain connects TRBV5-1 to TRBJ2-7; 8 nucleotides line up with TRBD1. Germline V gene lookup returns CDR1 SGHRS and CDR2 YFSETQ. This CDR3 has 14 residues. V dropped 4 bases and J dropped 5; count of bases not matched to a gene: 8. The CDR3 sequence is CASSAGQGLDEQYF. CDR3 DNA: TGCGCCAGCAGCGCCGGACAGGGTCTCGACGAGCAGTACTTC.

This sequence joins TRBV6-6 and TRBJ2-1; TRBD2 aligns across 11 bases. Unmatched junction bases numbered 5, after V lost 0 bases and J lost 7 bases. This CDR3 is 16 amino acids long. CDR1 is MNHNY and CDR2 is SVGAGI in the germline V gene (reference sequence). CDR3: CASSYSASGGPNEQFF. CDR3 nucleotide sequence: TGTGCCAGCAGTTACTCCGCTAGCGGGGGGCCAAATGAGCAGTTCTTC.

This clonotype was detected a few times. The chain couples TRBV5-1 to TRBJ2-3, with TRBD2 matching over 8 bases. CDR1 is SGHRS, CDR2 YFSETQ, per germline. CDR3 size: 17 residues. Trimming at V came to 0 bases and at J to 5 bases, leaving 11 bases not matched to a gene. In DNA form, the CDR3 reads TGCGCCAGCAGCTTGGTAAGCGGGGGCCCGGCGAGAGATACGCAGTATTTT. This encodes CASSLVSGGPARDTQYF.